The 10 T cell receptor beta chains given below trace back to one sample, sequenced in a study of CD8 T cells in Susac syndrome. Random hexamers served to reverse transcribe roughly 0.45 to 1 ug RNA. One entry per CDR3 protein, called by TCRdb with MiXCR from the immunoSEQ multiplex PCR reads. The sample lists about 180,000 distinct CDR3 sequences, around 94% occurring once. Sequencing was performed on CD4+ T cells from PBMCs. The receptors shown here come from a human donor with Susac syndrome.

Note on this clonotype: As the CDR3 is not closed by the conserved phenylalanine or tryptophan, this likely results from a read error. The chain couples TRBV29-1 to TRBJ2-7, with TRBD2 identical over 7 bases. The ends lost 5 bases at V and 5 bases at J; junction bases unmatched: 9. The CDR3 sequence is 13 residues long. The V gene's germline CDR1 is SQVTM and CDR2 ANQGSEA. The CDR3 loop reads CSVRGRASNEQYL. For the CDR3, the DNA is TGCAGCGTTCGAGGGAGGGCCAGCAACGAGCAGTACCTC.

This rearrangement joins TRBV5-5 to TRBJ2-3; D possibly corresponds to TRBD2 (6 bases). This CDR3 region has 15 residues. In germline, CDR1 is SGHKS, CDR2 YYEKEE (reference sequence). Trimming took off 4 bases at V and 0 bases at J, with 12 bases between the two ends. The CDR3 DNA follows: TGTGCCAGCAGCCACGACGGGACTAGCACAGATACGCAGTATTTT. This sequence encodes CASSHDGTSTDTQYF.

The gene calls are TRBV28 and TRBJ2-5; 8 nucleotides match TRBD2. Germline CDR1 MDHEN, CDR2 SYDVKM. The V and J ends lost 6 bases and 6 bases, in that order; junction bases with no gene match: 18. CDR3 length: 17 residues. The CDR3 reads CASSLRAREGPRKTQYF. The CDR3 region has the DNA TGTGCCAGCAGCCTACGGGCACGGGAGGGCCCGAGAAAGACCCAGTACTTC. Full variable domain (outside the CDR3, taken from reference TRBV28 and TRBJ2-5): DVKVTQSSRYLVKRTGEKVFLECVQDMDHENMFWYRQDPGLGLRLIYFSYDVKMKEKGDIPEGYSVSREKKERFSLILESASTNQTSMYLCASSLRAREGPRKTQYFGPGTRLLVL.

As to this clonotype: A junction end diverges from the germline sequence, so it may reflect a read error. V is TRBV30 and J is TRBJ1-4; D not resolved. The CDR3 spans 13 residues. From germline, CDR1 is GTSNPN and CDR2 SVGIG (reference sequence). Here the CDR3 reads CAWSGSENEKLVF. For the CDR3, the DNA is TGTGCCTGGAGTGGCAGCGAGAATGAAAAACTGGTTTTT.

The J gene is TRBJ1-2, the V gene TRBV28; 11 nucleotides line up with TRBD1. The ends lost 6 bases at V and 7 bases at J; junction bases unmatched: 7. The CDR3 loop spans 14 amino acids. Germline CDR1 is MDHEN and CDR2 is SYDVKM. CDR3 nucleotides: TGTGCCAGCAGACCGGGACAGGGGGTCTCTGGCTACACCTTC. Translated, it gives CASRPGQGVSGYTF.

The gene calls are TRBV29-1 and TRBJ2-4; 7 bases fit TRBD1. Trimming removed 6 bases from V and 7 bases from J; junction bases left unmatched: 12. The CDR3 extends over 14 amino acids. The V gene's germline CDR1 is SQVTM and CDR2 ANQGSEA. As DNA, the CDR3 is TGCAGCGTAGTTAACGACAGGGCAAGGAACATTCAGTACTTC. Translation gives CSVVNDRARNIQYF.

This sequence joins TRBV5-1 and TRBJ2-1; either TRBD1 or TRBD2 may supply D (5 bases each). The V gene lost 5 bases and the J gene lost 8 bases, with 23 bases spanning the gap. The germline V gene has CDR1 SGHRS and CDR2 YFSETQ. The CDR3 length is 16 residues. Written as DNA, the CDR3 is TGCGCCAGCAGGCAGCTGGACTCCCAAGGGGTCGATGAGCAGTTCTTC. Translated, it gives CASRQLDSQGVDEQFF.

This chain joins TRBV4-3 and TRBJ1-4; D call uncertain. Germline V lookup: CDR1 LGHNA, CDR2 YSLEER. V was shortened by 0 bases and J by 5 bases, with 16 bases between the two germline ends. This CDR3 region has 17 residues. Written as DNA, the CDR3 is TGCGCCAGCAGCCAAGATTCCTCTCCCCGGCCCAATGAAAAACTGTTTTTT. This codes for CASSQDSSPRPNEKLFF.

The chain recombines TRBV20-1 with TRBJ2-2; 8 bases are shared with TRBD2. This CDR3 comprises 14 residues. CDR1 is DFQATT and CDR2 is SNEGSKA in the germline V gene (reference sequence). V lost 6 bases, J lost 5 bases, and 8 bases stayed unmatched. CDR3 residues: CSAKGTSGTGELFF. Written as DNA, the CDR3 is TGCAGTGCAAAAGGGACTAGTGGGACCGGGGAGCTGTTTTTT.

The V and J genes are TRBV10-3 and TRBJ2-3; 7 bases are shared with TRBD2. Germline loops: CDR1 ENHRY, CDR2 SYGVKD. The CDR3 consists of 14 residues. With 10 bases clipped from V and 0 bases from J, the junction kept 7 bases outside the gene matches. CDR3 DNA: TGTGCCACGAGGGGAGGGACTAGCACAGATACGCAGTATTTT. This translates into CATRGGTSTDTQYF.